A single T cell receptor beta chain is shown here with its context. As yet, its antigen is unknown. Repertoires were sampled repeatedly during chemoradiotherapy. Sequenced by immunoSEQ multiplex PCR; TCRdb stores in-frame clones only, minus some. The sample has thousands of clones, about 84% seen once. The CDR3 consists of 17 residues. Germline CDR1 reads MGHRA; CDR2 reads YSYEKL. V was clipped by 0 bases and J by 2 bases; unmatched bases: 6. This sample stems from a study of chemoradiotherapy in HPV16-positive cancers. On the study more broadly: Functional T-cell assays on a couple of HPV16-positive patients' cells defined candidate HPV-specific clones and common TCR motifs. Findings of the study overall: For HPV16-positive patients, expanding HPV-responsive T cells associated with longer recurrence-free survival. During treatment, candidate HPV-specific clones and E7-related motifs expanded in tumor.

The starting material was tumor tissue, obtained from a patient who underwent chemoradiotherapy. This receptor was identified in a human donor with HPV-associated anogenital cancer. This chain uses TRBV4-1 with TRBJ2-4; 8 bases match TRBD2. The CDR3 coding sequence is TGCGCCAGCAGCCAAGATCACGGGGGGGCAACCAAAAACATTCAGTACTTC. Protein: CASSQDHGGATKNIQYF.